This T cell receptor (beta chain) was obtained from a study of T-cell reconstitution after alpha-beta-depleted transplantation in children. Unique molecular identifiers were incorporated into the prepared TCRbeta library. TCRdb re-analysed the PCR reads in MiXCR, keeping a single row per CDR3 protein. Among more than 550,000 distinct CDR3 sequences listed, more than 9% were seen once. Here the sequenced sample was PBMCs from the stem cell graft donor, taken from the stem cell graft. This receptor was obtained from a human donor who donated a stem cell graft to a child with acute myeloid leukemia.

The CDR3 reads CASSYGSDLYTGELFF. CDR3 bases: TGTGCCAGCAGTTATGGATCGGACCTTTACACCGGGGAGCTGTTTTTT. The rearrangement links TRBV6-2 or TRBV6-3 to TRBJ2-2; D unresolved. The germline V and J ends were trimmed by 3 bases and 3 bases, with 14 bases remaining between them. Germline V gene lookup returns CDR1 MNHEY and CDR2 SVGEGT. This CDR3 is 16 amino acids long.